The present entry profiles one T cell receptor (beta chain) with its context. Its antigen remains unidentified. This sample was taken from a study of vaccination effects on CD4 cells after COVID-19. TCRdb's table, derived via immunoSEQ multiplex PCR, lists solely in-frame clones and lacks some. The table lists around 40,000 clones, about 75% of them singletons. Before any sequencing was done, the ViraFEST assay used viral peptide pools to expand antigen-specific CD4+ T cells. Once cultured for approximately eleven days, the cells underwent separation to obtain CD4+ T cells. SARS-CoV-2 infection was confirmed by PCR in the person between March and December 2020. The CDR3 sequence is 17 residues long. CDR1 and CDR2 (germline): SGHKS, YYEKEE (reference sequence). V lost 5 bases to trimming and J lost 2 bases, with 23 bases between them.

The J gene is TRBJ2-7, the V gene TRBV5-5, with D possibly called TRBD1 or TRBD2 (5 bases each). Source: CD4+ T cells from PBMCs cultured with a peptide pool, taken before COVID-19 vaccination. This sequence was found in a human donor who had a prior SARS-CoV-2 infection. CDR3 residues: CASRGSAGTGYTYEQYF. DNA for the CDR3: TGTGCCAGCAGGGGCTCGGCAGGGACGGGATATACCTACGAGCAGTACTTC.